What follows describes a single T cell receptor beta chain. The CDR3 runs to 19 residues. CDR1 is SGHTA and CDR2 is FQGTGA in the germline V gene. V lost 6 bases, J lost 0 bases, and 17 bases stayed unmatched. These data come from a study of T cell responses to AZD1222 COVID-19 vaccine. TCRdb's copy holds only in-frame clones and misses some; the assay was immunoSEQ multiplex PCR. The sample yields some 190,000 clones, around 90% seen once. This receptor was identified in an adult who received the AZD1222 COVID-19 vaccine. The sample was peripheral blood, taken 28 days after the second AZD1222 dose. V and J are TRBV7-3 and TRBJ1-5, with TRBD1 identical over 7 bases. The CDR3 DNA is TGTGCCAGCAGATCACAGACAGGGCAATCTTCTTATAGCAATCAGCCCCAGCATTTT. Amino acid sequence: CASRSQTGQSSYSNQPQHF.